Listed below are T cell receptor beta chains from one sample, sequenced in a study of cytomegalovirus exposure and HLA in healthy donors. The protocol was immunoSEQ multiplex PCR, while the TCRdb copy is restricted to in-frame clones and leaves out a portion. The sample shows some 200,000 clones, approximately 70% of them seen only once. Sequencing was done on a sample of PBMCs. All receptors come from a woman between 25 and 40 years old in good health and CMV-seronegative. The CDR3 runs from the conserved cysteine through the conserved F or W. The D gene is left open where the match is weak. Size values are once, few and many counts, or a class for expanded clones, and some rows have none.

v_call	clone_size	j_call	d_call	cdr3_aa	cdr3_nt
TRBV5-1	NA	TRBJ2-1	NA	CASSLGTGQPGGEQFF	TGCGCCAGCAGCCTCGGGACAGGACAACCGGGAGGTGAGCAGTTCTTC
TRBV19	NA	TRBJ2-2	TRBD1	CASFRDRSQLANTGELFF	TGTGCCAGTTTCCGGGACAGGTCCCAACTCGCGAACACCGGGGAGCTGTTTTTT
TRBV20-1	NA	TRBJ2-4	NA	CSAIIENIQYF	TGCAGTGCAATCATAGAAAACATTCAGTACTTC
TRBV27	NA	TRBJ2-3	TRBD2	CASRGTAGGRRADTQYF	TGTGCCAGCAGGGGGACGGCCGGGGGGAGAAGGGCAGATACGCAGTATTTT
TRBV29-1	NA	TRBJ2-1	TRBD1	CSIRDRDYNEQFF	TGCAGTATACGGGACAGGGACTACAATGAGCAGTTCTTC
TRBV19	NA	TRBJ2-7	TRBD2	CASSMGGGRSSYEQYF	TGTGCCAGTAGTATGGGCGGGGGAAGGAGCTCCTACGAGCAGTACTTC
TRBV15	NA	TRBJ2-3	NA	CATSRVRSGGTDTQYF	TGTGCCACCAGCAGAGTGCGTAGCGGAGGCACAGATACGCAGTATTTT
TRBV5-1	NA	TRBJ1-5	TRBD1	CASSLQAGGYRSQPQHF	TGCGCCAGCAGCTTACAGGCAGGGGGCTATAGGAGTCAGCCCCAGCATTTT
TRBV6-1	NA	TRBJ2-7	TRBD1	CASSEIDSTRRQGPRYEQYF	TGTGCCAGCAGTGAAATCGACTCGACCCGACGACAGGGGCCAAGGTACGAGCAGTACTTC
TRBV7-9	NA	TRBJ2-3	NA	CASRKGGNTQYF	TGTGCCAGCAGGAAAGGAGGGAATACGCAGTATTTT
TRBV30	NA	TRBJ2-7	TRBD2	CAWRPPGLASEQYF	TGTGCCTGGAGGCCCCCGGGACTAGCAAGCGAGCAGTACTTC
TRBV19	once	TRBJ2-7	TRBD2	CATRQTSGAEQYF	TGTGCCACCCGACAGACTAGCGGGGCCGAGCAGTACTTC
TRBV19	few	TRBJ1-2	NA	CASTSRHATWDGYTF	TGTGCCAGTACTTCCCGACATGCTACCTGGGATGGCTACACCTTC